The clone carrying this T cell receptor (beta chain) came up many times. This CDR3 spans 12 amino acids. Germline V lookup: CDR1 DFQATT, CDR2 SNEGSKA (reference sequence). Trimming took 1 base from V and 6 from J, leaving 10 bases between them. The data originate from a study of early T cells in non-severe SARS-CoV-2 infection. In TCRdb, the 5' RACE reads were re-called with MiXCR into one record per CDR3 protein. This table has about 66,000 distinct CDR3 sequences, approximately 9% appearing once. The TCR was taken from an adult who was a healthcare worker with PCR-confirmed SARS-CoV-2 infection or an uninfected control (not recorded which). V gene TRBV20-1 combines with J gene TRBJ2-7, with D tentatively TRBD1 or TRBD2 (5 bases each). The sequenced sample consisted of whole blood. The CDR3 region has the DNA TGCAGTGCTAGAGGGCAGGGACCCGAGCAGTACTTC. Amino acids: CSARGQGPEQYF.